The 28 T cell receptor beta chains in this list originate from one sample, sequenced in a study of T cell responses to AZD1222 COVID-19 vaccine. Measured with immunoSEQ multiplex PCR; TCRdb has only the in-frame clones, and not every one. The sample has 150,000 to 200,000 clones, almost 95% seen once; the top ten hold 7.5% to 10%. The source material was peripheral blood, sampled on day 0 of AZD1222 vaccination. These TCRs come from an adult in good health.

The chain employs TRBV6-1 and TRBJ2-1; D perhaps matches TRBD2 (5 bases). CDR1 MNHNS and CDR2 SASEGT come from the germline V gene. There are 17 residues in the CDR3. V lost 7 bases to trimming and J lost 0 bases, with 19 bases between them. In DNA form, the CDR3 reads TGTGCCAGCATTGAGGGCGGCAAGCCTAGCTCCTACAATGAGCAGTTCTTC. The encoded protein is CASIEGGKPSSYNEQFF.

V gene TRBV4-3 combines with J gene TRBJ2-1, with 8 bases matching TRBD2. Germline V CDR1 and CDR2: LGHNA, YSLEER. The CDR3 is made up of 16 amino acids. The V and J ends lost 3 bases and 1 base, in that order; junction bases with no gene match: 5. The CDR3 nucleotides are TGCGCCAGCAGCCAGAATAGCGGGGTTTCCTACAATGAGCAGTTCTTC. Protein product: CASSQNSGVSYNEQFF.

This chain connects TRBV5-1 to TRBJ1-5; no reliable D call. CDR3 size: 13 residues. CDR1 and CDR2 from the germline V gene are SGHRS and YFSETQ. Trimming left V 2 bases short and J 2 bases short, with 5 bases between. The CDR3 loop is CASSLLGNQPQHF. The CDR3 DNA is TGCGCCAGCAGCTTATTGGGCAATCAGCCCCAGCATTTT.

This chain joins TRBV10-2 and TRBJ2-3; 13 bases line up with TRBD2. Losses at the gene ends were 9 bases for V and 2 bases for J; bases not matched to a gene: 8. CDR1 is WSHSY, CDR2 SAAADI, per germline. The CDR3 has 16 residues. The CDR3 here is CASSTSGRPDTDTQYF. The DNA for the CDR3 is TGCGCCAGTTCGACTAGCGGGAGGCCAGACACAGATACGCAGTATTTT.

With respect to this clone: At the DNA level, this CDR3 is encoded by other sequences in the same sample as well. The CDR3 coding sequence is TGCAGCGTTCAGGGGAGGAGGGAGACCCAGTACTTC. It codes for CSVQGRRETQYF. The V gene is TRBV29-1, the J gene TRBJ2-5; D may correspond to TRBD1 or TRBD2 (6 bases each). The V and J ends lost 5 bases and 5 bases respectively, with 12 bases between them. The germline V gene encodes CDR1 SQVTM and CDR2 ANQGSEA. The CDR3 has 12 residues.

The genes are TRBV4-1 and TRBJ2-7, with 9 bases that match TRBD1. V lost 0 bases, J lost 3 bases, and 0 bases stayed unmatched. Germline V lookup: CDR1 MGHRA, CDR2 YSYEKL. This CDR3 has 14 residues. CDR3: CASSQETGGYEQYF. The CDR3 coding sequence is TGCGCCAGCAGCCAAGAGACAGGGGGCTACGAGCAGTACTTC.

The V call is TRBV7-8, the J call TRBJ1-1; 8 bases agree with TRBD1. Germline CDR1 reads SGHVS; CDR2 reads FQNEAQ. The CDR3 totals 14 residues. Unmatched junction bases numbered 8, after V lost 4 bases and J lost 7 bases. The CDR3 sequence: CASSSYSGGFEAFF. DNA of the CDR3: TGTGCCAGCAGCTCCTATTCAGGGGGCTTTGAAGCTTTCTTT.

This chain joins TRBV30 and TRBJ1-1; D uncertain. The length of the CDR3 is 13 residues. V dropped 0 bases and J dropped 6 bases, with 11 bases sitting between them. CDR1 and CDR2 from the germline V gene are GTSNPN and SVGIG (reference sequence). The CDR3 spells CAWSVEGSSEAFF. CDR3 nucleotide sequence: TGTGCCTGGAGTGTAGAGGGTTCTTCTGAAGCTTTCTTT.

The chain carries TRBV4-3 and TRBJ1-5; no firm D call. V lost 4 bases and J 4 bases, leaving 14 bases between the germline ends. The germline V gene has CDR1 LGHNA and CDR2 YSLEER. The CDR3 totals 15 residues. CDR3 sequence reads: CASSPDRLRNQPQHF. The CDR3 nucleotides read TGCGCCAGCAGCCCGGATAGACTGAGAAATCAGCCCCAGCATTTT.

Here the CDR3 reads CASSRTWNTEAFF. CDR3 bases: TGTGCCAGCAGCCGGACGTGGAACACTGAAGCTTTCTTT. The chain uses TRBV5-5 and TRBJ1-1; D is ambiguous. CDR1 SGHKS and CDR2 YYEKEE come from the germline V gene (reference sequence). This CDR3 has 13 residues. The V and J ends lost 4 bases and 1 base respectively, with 8 bases between them.

This clone appeared once. The V call is TRBV12-3 or TRBV12-4, the J call TRBJ2-1; D uncertain. This CDR3 has 12 amino acids. Trimming removed 5 bases from V and 6 bases from J, with 8 bases in between. The CDR3 spells CASSKSVNEQFF. DNA of the CDR3: TGTGCCAGCAGTAAATCGGTCAATGAGCAGTTCTTC.

The chain joins TRBV29-1 to TRBJ2-1; tentatively, D is TRBD1 (6 bases). V lost 0 bases, J lost 6 bases, and 33 bases lay in between. CDR3 length: 21 amino acids. Germline CDR1 reads SQVTM; CDR2 reads ANQGSEA. The CDR3 coding sequence is TGCAGCGTTGAAGATCGTCTTAGGGCAGGGGCGTTCGGGACGACTCCCAATGAGCAGTTCTTC. Amino acid sequence: CSVEDRLRAGAFGTTPNEQFF.

J is TRBJ1-3 and V is TRBV7-2; D remains unclear. Per the germline V gene, CDR1 is SGHTA and CDR2 is FQGNSA. The CDR3 consists of 13 residues. V dropped 5 bases and J dropped 1 base, with 6 bases sitting between them. The DNA of the CDR3 is TGTGCCAGCAGCGTCAATTCTGGAAACACCATATATTTT. It codes for CASSVNSGNTIYF.

The gene calls are TRBV7-9 and TRBJ1-1; TRBD1 aligns across 7 bases. The trim removed 1 base at V and 1 base at J, leaving 9 bases unmatched. CDR1 and CDR2 (germline): SEHNR, FQNEAQ (reference sequence). The CDR3 consists of 17 residues. The CDR3 DNA reads as TGTGCCAGCAGCTTAGAACCTCGACAGGGCACGAACACTGAAGCTTTCTTT. Protein: CASSLEPRQGTNTEAFF.

For the CDR3, the DNA is TGCAGTGCTAGAACGCCAAATGAGCAGTTCTTC. Protein product: CSARTPNEQFF. The chain couples TRBV20-1 to TRBJ2-1; D not certain. In germline, CDR1 is DFQATT, CDR2 SNEGSKA (reference sequence). This CDR3 comprises 11 residues. The ends were cut back, 2 bases at V and 7 bases at J, with 6 bases in the middle.

This chain connects TRBV6-5 to TRBJ2-5; tentative D call: TRBD1 (6 bases). V lost 6 bases, J lost 5 bases, and 19 bases lay in between. This CDR3 has 15 residues. CDR1 MNHEY and CDR2 SVGAGI come from the germline V gene. This chain's CDR3 is CASSRGPGDAETQYF. CDR3 nucleotides: TGTGCCAGCAGCCGAGGGCCAGGGGATGCGGAGACCCAGTACTTC.

The chain carries TRBV5-4 and TRBJ2-2; possible D gene TRBD1, 6 bases. V was trimmed by 4 bases and J by 1 base, leaving 11 bases between them. Germline V gene data show CDR1 as SGHNT and CDR2 as YYREEE (reference sequence). The CDR3 loop spans 15 amino acids. The DNA for the CDR3 is TGTGCCAGCAGCCTCCGGGACAAGAACACCGGGGAGCTGTTTTTT. It is translated as CASSLRDKNTGELFF.

This rearrangement joins TRBV4-1 to TRBJ1-6, with D unclear. The CDR3 contains 12 residues. The germline V gene has CDR1 MGHRA and CDR2 YSYEKL. V was cut by 0 bases and J by 6 bases, with 0 bases left in between. The CDR3 is CASSQDNSPLHF. As DNA, the CDR3 is TGCGCCAGCAGCCAAGATAATTCACCCCTCCACTTT.

This sequence joins TRBV6-6 and TRBJ1-2; TRBD1 agrees at 7 bases. The CDR3 is made up of 15 amino acids. In germline, CDR1 is MNHNY, CDR2 SVGAGI (reference sequence). The V and J ends lost 4 bases and 8 bases, in that order; junction bases with no gene match: 13. The CDR3 sequence: CASSSHLTGLSGYTF. The CDR3 bases are TGTGCCAGCAGTTCCCACTTGACAGGGCTTTCCGGCTACACCTTC.

The rearrangement joins TRBV2 to TRBJ1-1; possibly TRBD1 for D (5 bases). Per germline, CDR1 SNHLY and CDR2 FYNNEI. The CDR3 is made up of 14 amino acids. V was cut by 4 bases and J by 4 bases, with 13 bases left in between. The chain's CDR3 is CASSGISGGTEAFF. The CDR3 region has the DNA TGTGCCAGCAGTGGCATTTCCGGGGGCACTGAAGCTTTCTTT.

The genes are TRBV30 and TRBJ1-4; D not certain. V was trimmed by 1 base and J by 3 bases, leaving 9 bases between them. Germline V lookup: CDR1 GTSNPN, CDR2 SVGIG (reference sequence). This CDR3 is 14 amino acids long. CDR3: CAWSGALSNEKLFF. The CDR3 DNA reads TGTGCCTGGAGTGGTGCCCTTTCTAATGAAAAACTGTTTTTT.

The CDR3 coding sequence is TGCAGTGCTAGTCCCCCACAACTAGCTGGGGAGCAGTTCTTC. The encoded protein is CSASPPQLAGEQFF. The chain carries TRBV20-1 and TRBJ2-1, with TRBD2 as a possible D gene (6 bases). Trimming removed 3 bases at V and 10 bases at J, with 19 bases between. CDR1 DFQATT and CDR2 SNEGSKA come from the germline V gene (reference sequence). There are 14 residues in the CDR3.

This sequence joins TRBV7-9 and TRBJ2-1; tentative D call: TRBD1 (6 bases). The V end lost 4 bases, the J end lost 0 bases, and 10 bases lay between the germline ends. Germline V gives CDR1 SEHNR, CDR2 FQNEAQ (reference sequence). This CDR3 has 15 amino acids. The CDR3 DNA sequence: TGTGCCAGCAGCTATCAGGGGAGCTCCTACAATGAGCAGTTCTTC. Translating gives CASSYQGSSYNEQFF.

This chain joins TRBV2 and TRBJ2-7; 16 positions agree with TRBD2. Germline loops: CDR1 SNHLY, CDR2 FYNNEI. This CDR3 contains 16 residues. The V segment lost 8 bases and the J segment 3 bases; nucleotides outside the gene matches: 7. The CDR3 reads CASLGTSGRGFYEQYF. The CDR3 coding sequence is TGTGCCAGCCTCGGGACTAGCGGGAGGGGATTCTACGAGCAGTACTTC.

This clone occurred once. The CDR3 nucleotides are TGTGCCAGCAGCTTTGGGCGGGGCGCCTACGAGCAGTACTTC. Protein sequence: CASSFGRGAYEQYF. The chain links TRBV14 to TRBJ2-7; the D gene is possibly TRBD2 (6 bases). The ends were cut back, 5 bases at V and 2 bases at J, with 13 bases in the middle. The CDR3 totals 14 residues. The germline gives CDR1 SGHDN, CDR2 FVKESK.

V and J are TRBV4-3 and TRBJ1-5; D ambiguous. Germline V gene sequence: CDR1 LGHNA, CDR2 YSLEER. V was cut by 0 bases and J by 5 bases, with 14 bases left in between. CDR3 length equals 16 residues. DNA for the CDR3: TGCGCCAGCAGCCAAGATATGAGCCAGGCCTATCAGCCCCAGCATTTT. Translating it yields CASSQDMSQAYQPQHF.

The rearrangement links TRBV3-1 (or the pseudogene TRBV3-2) to TRBJ1-5, with 8 bases that match TRBD1. Per the germline V gene, CDR1 is LGHDT and CDR2 is YNNKEL (reference sequence). The junction had 3 bases not matched to a gene; V was cut back by 1 base and J by 4 bases. CDR3 length: 15 residues. In DNA, the CDR3 is TGTGCCAGCAGCCAAGCAGGGGGCCGGAATCAGCCCCAGCATTTT. Amino acid sequence: CASSQAGGRNQPQHF.

This clone was found once. The chain recombines TRBV3-1 (or the pseudogene TRBV3-2) with TRBJ2-3, with 8 positions matching TRBD2. The CDR3 runs to 16 residues. Germline V gene data show CDR1 as LGHDT and CDR2 as YNNKEL (reference sequence). The J segment lost 2 bases and the V segment lost 5 bases, leaving 9 bases of the junction unmatched. CDR3 nucleotide sequence: TGTGCCAGCAGCATTCGTGTACTAGCGGACACAGATACGCAGTATTTT. This gives the protein CASSIRVLADTDTQYF.